A single count supports the clone carrying this T cell receptor beta chain. What it binds is not known. In germline, CDR1 is SQVTM, CDR2 ANQGSEA. V was clipped by 7 bases and J by 4 bases, with 22 bases between them. This CDR3 has 15 residues. This specimen comes from a study of PD-1 blockade in classical Hodgkin lymphoma. Produced via immunoSEQ multiplex PCR; TCRdb's table is partial and in-frame only. The repertoire has approximately 39,000 clones, around 80% of them found once; the top ten carry over 7.5%. Whole-study findings and limits: Significantly greater TCR diversity emerged by C4D1 in CD4+ cells but not CD8+ cells. Exclusion covered patients beginning nivolumab under 1 year post-ASCT.

Time point in this sample: cycle 4 day 1 (C4D1), after 6 weeks of nivolumab. All patients relapsed after autologous stem cell transplantation, and brentuximab vedotin exposure varied. This chain connects TRBV29-1 to TRBJ1-1, with D tentatively TRBD1 (5 bases). The sequences come from peripheral blood mononuclear cells (PBMCs), collected before the fourth cycle of nivolumab. This receptor was taken from a human donor with classical Hodgkin lymphoma. CDR3 amino acids: CSAPNIYDGGTEAFF. The CDR3 coding sequence is TGCAGCGCCCCTAACATTTACGACGGGGGCACTGAAGCTTTCTTT. Drawing the rest from reference TRBV29-1 and TRBJ1-1, the complete variable domain is SAVISQKPSRDICQRGTSLTIQCQVDSQVTMMFWYRQQPGQSLTLIATANQGSEATYESGFVIDKFPISRPNLTFSTLTVSNMSPEDSSIYLCSAPNIYDGGTEAFFGQGTRLTVV.